This T cell receptor beta chain was retrieved from a study of cytomegalovirus exposure and HLA in healthy donors. Study-wide results and limits: Differences between HLA loci emerged in a later analysis of TCR association rates, with DRB1 most and HLA-C fewest.

It was with 60 Vbeta and 13 Jbeta primers that the PCR ran. Sequencing used immunoSEQ multiplex PCR; TCRdb keeps in-frame clones, though not all of them. The sample records about 130,000 clones, about 79% being singletons. This clone has more than one count but fewer than ten. The antigen remains undetermined. CDR1 and CDR2 from the germline V gene are MRHNA and SNTAGT. The CDR3 sequence is 15 residues long. Losses at the gene ends were 8 bases for V and 6 bases for J; bases not matched to a gene: 9. This chain uses TRBV6-4 with TRBJ2-1; 11 bases line up with TRBD2. The clonotype originates from a woman between 45 and 60 years old in good health and CMV-seronegative. Sequenced input: PBMCs. The CDR3 DNA reads as TGTGCCAGCCGACTAGCGGGACTTGCCAGCAATGAGCAGTTCTTC. Encoded protein: CASRLAGLASNEQFF.